The present entry profiles one T cell receptor (beta chain) with its context. Its antigen is unidentified. The data were taken from a study of T cell responses to AZD1222 COVID-19 vaccine. Only in-frame clones appear in the TCRdb table, and some are missing; sequencing was by immunoSEQ multiplex PCR. The sample shows over 150,000 clones, around nine tenths of them seen only once. Whole-study findings and limits: Most donors were white British and more were female, and clonal diversity was possibly underestimated.

CDR3 length: 14 amino acids. V was cut by 4 bases and J by 11 bases, with 19 bases left in between. Germline V gives CDR1 SGHRS, CDR2 YFSETQ. Samples with a second dose at about 4 or about 12 weeks were pooled together. The rearrangement joins TRBV5-1 to TRBJ2-1; D may be TRBD2 (6 bases). Sequenced here: peripheral blood, sampled 28 days after the second AZD1222 dose. The sequence was obtained from an adult who received the AZD1222 COVID-19 vaccine. This chain's CDR3 is CASSEKAPGGQQFF. CDR3 in DNA: TGCGCCAGCAGCGAAAAAGCCCCCGGGGGTCAGCAGTTCTTC.